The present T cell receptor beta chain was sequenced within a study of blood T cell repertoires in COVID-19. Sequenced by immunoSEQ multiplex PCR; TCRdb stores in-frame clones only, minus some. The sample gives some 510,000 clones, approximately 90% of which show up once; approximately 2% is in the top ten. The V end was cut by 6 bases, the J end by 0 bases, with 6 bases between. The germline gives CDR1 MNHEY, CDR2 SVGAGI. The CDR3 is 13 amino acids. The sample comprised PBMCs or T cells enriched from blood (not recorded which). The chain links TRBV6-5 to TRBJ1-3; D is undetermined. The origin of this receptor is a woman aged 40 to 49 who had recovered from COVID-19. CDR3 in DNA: TGTGCCAGCAGGCGGGACTCTGGAAACACCATATATTTT. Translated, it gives CASRRDSGNTIYF.